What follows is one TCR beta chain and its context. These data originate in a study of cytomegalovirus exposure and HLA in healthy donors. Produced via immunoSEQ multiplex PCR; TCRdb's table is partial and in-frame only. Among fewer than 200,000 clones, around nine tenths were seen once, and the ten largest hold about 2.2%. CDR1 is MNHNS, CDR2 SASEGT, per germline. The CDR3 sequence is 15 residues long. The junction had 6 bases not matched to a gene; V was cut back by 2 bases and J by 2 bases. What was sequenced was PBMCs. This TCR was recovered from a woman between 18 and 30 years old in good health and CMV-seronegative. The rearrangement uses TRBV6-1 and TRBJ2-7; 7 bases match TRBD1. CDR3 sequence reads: CASSEKQGLTYEQYF. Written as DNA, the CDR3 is TGTGCCAGCAGTGAAAAACAGGGGCTCACCTACGAGCAGTACTTC.